The sequence of this T cell receptor beta chain was determined in a study of control samples from healthy donors and cancer patients. Libraries were prepared by immunoSEQ multiplex PCR; TCRdb keeps only in-frame clonotypes and omits some of them. The data contain some 410,000 clones, 80% to 95% of them singletons. The CDR3 sequence is 15 residues long. Between the trimmed V and J ends, which lost 1 base and 2 bases, there was a span of 12 bases. Germline V CDR1 and CDR2: SGHTA, FQGNSA. The rearrangement links TRBV7-2 to TRBJ2-7; a possible D gene is TRBD2 (5 bases). The TCR originated in a man aged 40-50 years with head and neck cancer. Sequences were obtained from PBMCs. The CDR3 coding sequence is TGTGCCAGCAGCTTAGTATCTAGCTCCACCTACGAGCAGTACTTC. Its translation is CASSLVSSSTYEQYF.